This paragraph reports one T cell receptor beta chain. The repertoire was sequenced with immunoSEQ multiplex PCR; TCRdb's copy has only in-frame clones and lacks some. The sample includes roughly 150,000 clones, 84% of them seen just once. This sample stems from a study of blood T cell repertoires in COVID-19. Study-level information: Collection of acute and convalescent COVID-19 samples took place in the United States, Italy and Spain.

Trimming removed 4 bases from V and 6 bases from J, with 21 bases in between. Germline CDR1 is SGDLS and CDR2 is YYNGEE. The CDR3 is 16 residues long. The chain is built from TRBV9 and TRBJ2-3, with TRBD2 as a possible D gene (6 bases). The origin of this receptor is a woman over 75 with COVID-19, enrolled during active disease. The sample comprised peripheral blood. The DNA of the CDR3 is TGTGCCAGCAGCCCCCGGGGGAGTGCCGCCGCGGATACGCAGTATTTT. Encoded protein: CASSPRGSAAADTQYF. The whole variable domain, remainder taken from reference TRBV9 and TRBJ2-3, is DSGVTQTPKHLITATGQRVTLRCSPRSGDLSVYWYQQSLDQGLQFLIQYYNGEERAKGNILERFSAQQFPDLHSELNLSSLELGDSALYFCASSPRGSAAADTQYFGPGTRLTVL.